This entry features one TCR beta chain sequence. This clonotype was counted ten times or more. What antigen it recognizes has not been identified. Per-base quality was not reported, and no clone a single base away is much larger than it. Ficoll-Paque density gradient centrifugation was used to isolate PBMCs. This entry is derived from a study of T-cell memory formation after mild COVID-19 (dated by TCRdb to the early 2020s). Background on the whole study: TCR sequence clusters from the two donors were found to be largely donor specific. In a couple of donors, T-cell clones that expanded and contracted after mild COVID-19 were tracked by sequencing TCRalpha and TCRbeta repertoires over time. Two young, previously healthy adult volunteers, one female and one male, were included in the cohort. Results and caveats for the whole study, not just this receptor: Clones that contracted from day 15 to 85 showed balanced CD4/CD8 phenotypes, whereas a second wave of clones that expanded from day 15 to 37 leaned towards CD4+. Contracting CD4+ clones turned up mainly in the CM and EM memory subsets, whereas EMRA was where CD8+ clones were enriched. Some responding clones were found in pre-infection memory, which suggests that pre-existing cross-reactive memory T cells took part in the SARS-CoV-2 response. The second-wave clones that peaked on day 37 were not confirmed to be SARS-CoV-2 specific. Only a couple of mild cases were covered in the study, and larger cohorts including severe cases with pre-infection samples were considered necessary.

Sequencing was performed on an Illumina NovaSeq 6000. cDNA libraries for TCRalpha and TCRbeta were prepared by 5'RACE using constant-segment primers, with sample barcodes and unique molecular identifiers added. RNA was extracted from every sample with Trizol reagent. Libraries were amplified in two PCR steps, with a second sample barcode and Illumina TruSeq adapters added in the second step. Sequencing of the libraries was done on an Illumina NovaSeq, producing 2 x 150 bp paired-end reads. The paper's processing steps were these. With migec v1.2.7, reads were demultiplexed and then collapsed into UMI-guided consensus sequences. Using mixcr v2.1.11, UMI consensuses were aligned to TRA and TRB V and J templates and then assembled into clonotypes. A clonotype was counted as expanded or contracted only when both edgeR and NoisET called the clonotype significant, with the noise models trained on biological replicates. For edgeR calls, the thresholds were a false discovery rate-adjusted p below 0.01 and a log2 fold-change of 1. As an exploratory analysis of dynamics, max-normalized trajectories of the 1000 most abundant clonotypes were examined with PCA combined with hierarchical clustering. Each responding clone was given a CD4 or CD8 phenotype based on the CD4+ and CD8+ repertoires, which had been sequenced separately. In TCRdb, the public reads were trimmed at Q25 with fastp and aligned with MiXCR, with productive beta chains retained. CDR3 protein sequences are deduplicated, and each keeps its most common genes and DNA. What appears here as the V and J calls and clone size reflects TCRdb's work, not the paper's. The sample table records a few hundred thousand distinct CDR3 sequences; 19% of these occur just once. The ten biggest clones cover around 21% of the sample.

From its cysteine to its phenylalanine, the CDR3 spans 12 amino acids. The kept DNA is CDR3 alone, 36 bases in frame from the first base. CDR1 is given as SGHVS and CDR2 as FNYEAQ, both from the germline V gene. Between the V and J ends, shortened by 5 bases and 14 bases respectively, the junction contains 17 bases. The chain is encoded by TRBV7-6 joined to TRBJ2-3; the D gene is unclear. Sequencing input: PBMCs or a T cell subset sorted from them (not recorded which). The sequence came from a man between 18 and 29 years old who had mild COVID-19 (a few samples of this study predate the infection). The sample titles of this study are shuffled in the database, so cell type and time point are left out; the donor was told from shared clones. This receptor carries the CDR3 CASSPSVARLYF. The nucleotides read TGTGCCAGCAGCCCATCGGTGGCCCGGTTGTATTTT.